This T cell receptor beta chain stems from a study of T-cell reconstitution after alpha-beta-depleted transplantation in children. Study-wide results and caveats: Where alpha-beta T cells came from about two months after transplant was reportedly several hundred expanded graft clones. It was surviving recipient T cells and thymic progenitors that gave some patients high TCRbeta diversity at day 60. T cells produced anew were the main source of T-cell counts and diversity one year after transplant.

V was shortened by 3 bases and J by 2 bases, with 18 bases between the two germline ends. From germline, CDR1 is SGHVS and CDR2 FNYEAQ. This CDR3 is built from 17 residues. This clonotype was observed at least ten times. The antigen remains unidentified. This sample's TCRbeta library carried unique molecular identifier barcodes. TCRdb analysed the PCR reads with MiXCR anew, one entry per CDR3 protein. The sample includes fewer than 3,500 distinct CDR3 sequences, roughly 23% of them seen just once. The sequence was collected from a male patient aged 2 to 9 who had a stem cell transplant for acute lymphoblastic leukemia, so the T cells may come from the graft donor. Sample: PBMCs, mostly from graft donor cells, taken 60 days after TCRalphabeta/CD19-depleted stem cell transplant. The V and J genes are TRBV7-6 and TRBJ2-3, with D unclear. This chain's CDR3 is CASSFRSKWEYTDTQYF. CDR3 sequence (DNA): TGTGCCAGCAGCTTTCGCAGCAAGTGGGAATACACAGATACGCAGTATTTT.